Included here is one T cell receptor (beta chain) sequence, with context. Its cognate antigen has yet to be identified. Base quality data are lacking; no much larger clone is found one base away. Library preparation employed the immunoSEQ multiplex PCR assay. For the multiplex PCR, a mixture combining 60 forward primers for TCR Vbeta segments and 13 reverse primers for TCR Jbeta segments was used. Amplification of the CDR3 region of rearranged TCR beta genes was performed with a multiplex PCR assay on genomic DNA. The amplified TCR beta libraries were sequenced on the Illumina HiSeq System as 87-base-pair reads. The original methods were these. A later analysis counted 75 million to 100 million unique TCR beta chains across the 670 or so repertoires, and roughly 9.9 million of these chains were shared by at least two donors. Raw reads were error-corrected and collapsed into unique sequences by a nearest-neighbor algorithm in which closely related sequences were merged to remove PCR and sequencing errors. Alignment of CDR3 sequences to IMGT reference sequences was used to assign V, D and J gene segments. For a sequence to be retained, at least a six-nucleotide match to both a V gene segment and a J gene segment was required. Rearrangements were called productive when the CDR3 lacked stop codons and stayed in frame with V and J; all others were non-productive. CDR3 was defined by IMGT convention, running from the second conserved V-encoded cysteine to the conserved J-encoded phenylalanine. Sequences without an unambiguous match to a single V gene segment were excluded from the earlier analysis of approximately 600 of the donors. In an earlier analysis of several hundred of the donors, V segments were called functional above 56.7% productive rearrangements and were called segregating when the between-donor standard deviation exceeded 5%. A statistical classification framework was built for diagnosing cytomegalovirus status from the catalog of TCR beta chain sequences. In a later analysis, V and J genes were assigned by comparing TCR nucleotide sequences against IMGT/GENE-DB human TR gene sequences. In a later analysis, CDR3 sequences and most-parsimonious VDJ recombination scenarios were assigned using the TCRdist pipeline. In a later analysis, each TCR beta chain was defined by its CDR3 amino acid sequence together with its V-gene family, and reads without a unique V-gene family were excluded. To address suspected cross-contamination and a sequencing artifact, a later analysis removed 592 highly shared, low-generation-probability nucleotide sequences. For each public chain, a later analysis derived a clonal expansion index from normalized ranks of inferred template counts within each repertoire. Generation probabilities in a later analysis came from a VDJ recombination model fitted to out-of-frame rearrangements, and those results were checked against IGoR. In a later analysis, TCR-TCR, TCR-HLA and TCR-CMV co-occurrence was scored with hypergeometric tests, and a repertoire-size bias correction was applied to TCR pairs. A later analysis estimated false discovery rates by permuting HLA or CMV assignments 20 times. A later analysis grouped co-occurring TCRs with DBSCAN, adding TCRdist sequence similarity when clustering within HLA-allele-positive subsets. Repertoires with fewer than 30,000 or more than 120,000 public chains, plus five repertoires with anomalous nucleotide sharing, were excluded from co-occurrence clustering. TCRdb holds this immuneACCESS table with in-frame rearrangements only. Some clones are missing; in checked studies, unresolved V genes explain under half, and the rest has no known cause. V and J calls plus clone size are reproduced from that table; the DNA served to infer D and trimming. For this sample there are under 200,000 clones; more than 60% appear just once. The ten largest clones capture roughly 6.4% of the sample.

CDR1 and CDR2 were assigned from the germline V gene as MDHEN and SYDVKM. Deletion took 4 bases off V and 6 bases off J, with a span of 4 bases between the germline ends. The CDR3 covers 12 residues, taking in both the cysteine and the phenylalanine. The read is trimmed to its CDR3 DNA, 36 bases read in frame from base 1. In total, roughly 670 healthy bone marrow donors made up the cohort. At the time of sampling, all cohort members were nominally healthy, though unrecorded immune exposures were likely present. The donor was CMV seropositive and was included in the group of 300 or so seropositive cohort members. Every donor gave a peripheral blood sample, and the peripheral blood mononuclear cells from that sample were used for TCR beta sequencing. The Qiagen DNeasy Blood Extraction Kit was used to extract genomic DNA from the blood cell samples. This specimen belongs to a study of cytomegalovirus exposure and HLA in healthy donors (dated by TCRdb to the late 2010s). About the investigation overall: An earlier analysis of about 530 of the donors reported 250 to 350 Gb of sequence data and around 100 million unique TCR beta sequences obtained from about 180 million T cells. Around 330 gigabases of sequencing data and approximately 91 million unique TCR sequences made up an early release that covered under 750 HLA-typed donors. The genetic ancestry cluster associated with self-reported Caucasian donors included around four fifths of the roughly 400 genotyped donors. The study aimed to test whether cataloging public T cell receptors could reveal signatures of past pathogen exposure. Using immunosequencing, the study profiled T cell repertoires from about 610 subjects and related those repertoires to cytomegalovirus serostatus. Besides the first cohort of approximately 670 subjects, a separate validation cohort made up of 120 different subjects was used. The study combined high-throughput TCR immunosequencing, statistical association of individual TCRs with disease status, and machine learning to predict cytomegalovirus infection status. To study patterns of TCR occurrence, a later analysis re-analyzed previously published TCR beta repertoires from 666 donors and added high-resolution HLA genotyping. Rather than drawing on any new phenotypic data, the later analysis identified candidate immune exposures from TCR beta sequences and the way those sequences occurred across donors. An earlier analysis of approximately 630 of the donors applied high-throughput TCR beta sequencing to assess whether each TCR beta V gene segment acted as functional or pseudogenic. Alongside the repertoire data, information on donor age, sex, ethnicity and CMV serostatus was compiled. Genome-wide SNP genotypes for about 55% of the 666 donors were used in a later genetic analysis, which treated that subset as a discovery cohort. All discovery cohort repertoires had been generated using a single sequencing platform. Both class I and class II loci were covered by HLA typing, at four-digit resolution. Typing coverage varied by locus: roughly 629-640 donors for A, B, C, DRB1 and DQB1; some 520 for DQA1; 600 to 610 for DPA1; around 490 for DPB1. Roughly five DR-DQ haplotypes were handled as single units for association and clustering, since linkage in the cohort was strong. Among around 400 genotyped donors of the cohort, an average of around 240,000 unique TCR beta nucleotide sequences were sequenced per donor, around 20% of them non-productive.

The study at large found these results: In the study, about 150 TCR beta chains were listed as associated with cytomegalovirus. Compared with the 666-donor mean, donors in an Asian-associated ancestry cluster had fewer N-insertions in productive TCRs, according to a later genetic analysis. A further reported finding was that TCR beta sequences accurately predicted the HLA-A and HLA-B alleles for most subjects in the first cohort. HLA typing was unavailable for some donors at each locus, so association tests used only the typed subset. A few of the identified cytomegalovirus-associated TCR beta chains were confirmed in vitro to be specific for cytomegalovirus antigens. Most TCR sequences were observed very rarely across donors, whereas some public TCRs were present in many individuals. An earlier analysis of several hundred of the donors showed that most TCR beta V segments appeared in productive rearrangements either about 87% or about 30% of the time, which broadly matched IMGT annotations. A later genetic analysis associated a missense DCLRE1C variant with V-gene and J-gene trimming of TCR beta chains, and an independent cohort replicated the association. According to a later analysis, TCR association rates differed among HLA loci, with DRB1 alleles showing the most associated TCRs and HLA-C alleles showing the fewest. When HLA alleles, especially DR and DQ, strongly co-occurred, attributing TCR associations to individual alleles was difficult. The 87-base-pair reads could not distinguish some IMGT-functional V segments, including TRBV6-2 and TRBV6-3, so those segments were excluded. In both the original and validation cohorts, the classifier was reported to diagnose cytomegalovirus status with high specificity and sensitivity. A later analysis found that most CMV-associated TCR beta chains appeared HLA-restricted, with HLA associations seemingly driven largely by CMV exposure. In this cohort, only TCR beta chains were sequenced, and detectable features were limited by the absence of alpha or paired-chain data. Linkage disequilibrium might explain the correlated functional status among segregating V segments, but an unknown experimental factor could not be excluded. In a later analysis, several top co-occurrence clusters were reported to appear linked to parvovirus B19, influenza, CMV and Epstein-Barr virus. The presence/absence analyses assumed that sequencing depth was roughly uniform across donors, and that assumption may not be true. The only immune exposure information available for the cohort was CMV serostatus. The authors suggested that the approach could potentially be generalized to other disease states and immunological phenotypes. In a later analysis, HLA-associated TCR beta chains showed more clonal expansion and lower generation probabilities than non-associated chains that were equally common. A cluster of highly shared sequence variants was judged likely to represent a technical artifact of the sequencing pipeline. Specific HLA alleles were associated with some 15,000 TCR beta sequences at a false discovery rate of 0.05 in a later analysis. Because counts were too low, 15 to 20 rarely observed V segments, including chromosome 9 orphons, were excluded from the earlier analysis of 587 of the donors.

The chain joins TRBV28 to TRBJ1-6; the D gene remains uncertain. The origin of this receptor is a woman in her forties in good health and CMV-seropositive. Material: PBMCs. The encoded CDR3 is CASSSGNSPLHF. In nucleotide form, the sequence is TGTGCCAGCAGTTCGGGTAATTCACCCCTCCACTTT.